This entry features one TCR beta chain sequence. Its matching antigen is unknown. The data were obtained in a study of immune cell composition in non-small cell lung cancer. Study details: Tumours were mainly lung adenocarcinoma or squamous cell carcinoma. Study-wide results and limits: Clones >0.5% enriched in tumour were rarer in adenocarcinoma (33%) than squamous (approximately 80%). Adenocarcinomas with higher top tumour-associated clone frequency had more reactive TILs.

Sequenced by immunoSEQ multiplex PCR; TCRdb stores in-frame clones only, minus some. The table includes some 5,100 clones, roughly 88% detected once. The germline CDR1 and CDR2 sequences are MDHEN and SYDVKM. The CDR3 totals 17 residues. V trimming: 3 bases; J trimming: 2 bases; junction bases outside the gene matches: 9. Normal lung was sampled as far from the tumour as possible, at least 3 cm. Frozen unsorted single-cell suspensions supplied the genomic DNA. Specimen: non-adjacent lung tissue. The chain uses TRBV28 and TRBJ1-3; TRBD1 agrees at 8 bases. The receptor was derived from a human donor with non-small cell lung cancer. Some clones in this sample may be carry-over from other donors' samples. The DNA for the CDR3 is TGTGCCAGCAGTTTGATAGGACAGGGAAGGACTGGAAACACCATATATTTT. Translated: CASSLIGQGRTGNTIYF.